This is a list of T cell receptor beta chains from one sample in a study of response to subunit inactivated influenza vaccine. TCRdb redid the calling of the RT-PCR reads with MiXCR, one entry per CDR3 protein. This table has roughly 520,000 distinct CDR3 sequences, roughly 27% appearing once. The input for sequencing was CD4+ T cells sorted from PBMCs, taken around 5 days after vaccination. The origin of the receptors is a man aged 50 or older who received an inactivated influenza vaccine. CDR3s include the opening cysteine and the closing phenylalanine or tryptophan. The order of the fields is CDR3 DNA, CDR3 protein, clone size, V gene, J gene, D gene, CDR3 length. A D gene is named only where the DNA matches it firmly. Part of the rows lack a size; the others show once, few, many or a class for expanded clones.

TGTGCCACCCCGACTAGCGGGCCCCTCGGCACCGGGGAGCTGTTTTTT	CATPTSGPLGTGELFF	-	TRBV6-1	TRBJ2-2	TRBD2	16
TGCAGCGCTGGGGGACAGGGGTATGATACGCAGTATTTT	CSAGGQGYDTQYF	-	TRBV29-1	TRBJ2-3	TRBD1	13
TGCAGTGCTAGAGAAGATATCCGAGCGGGCCTCACAGATACGCAGTATTTT	CSAREDIRAGLTDTQYF	few	TRBV20-1	TRBJ2-3	-	17
TGTGCCAGCAGCCAAGAACAGTTTAACACTGAAGCTTTCTTT	CASSQEQFNTEAFF	-	TRBV3-1	TRBJ1-1	-	14
TGTGCCAGCAGCGCACTAGTTCTTCCCCACAATGAGCAGTTCTTC	CASSALVLPHNEQFF	-	TRBV13	TRBJ2-1	-	15
TGCGCCAGCAGCCAGATAAAGGGGCGAGGAGAGACCCAGTACTTC	CASSQIKGRGETQYF	few	TRBV5-1	TRBJ2-5	-	15
TGTGCCAGCAGCCACCCTACAGCTACAGGGAGTGGCTACACCTTC	CASSHPTATGSGYTF	few	TRBV5-6	TRBJ1-2	-	15
TGTGCCAGCAGCTTAGGGAGTTATCAGCCCCAGCATTTT	CASSLGSYQPQHF	-	TRBV13	TRBJ1-5	-	13
TGTGCCAGCAGCTTAAGTGTCGTTGAGACCCAGTACTTC	CASSLSVVETQYF	-	TRBV7-6	TRBJ2-5	-	13
TGTGCCAGCAGTGAATATAAACTAGCGGGTGGAGGGAAGCAGTTCTTC	CASSEYKLAGGGKQFF	-	TRBV25-1	TRBJ2-1	TRBD2	16
TGTGCCAGCAGCATAGGGGCGGGAGGGCTCTACAATGAGCAGTTCTTC	CASSIGAGGLYNEQFF	-	TRBV5-4	TRBJ2-1	TRBD2	16
TGTGCCAGCAGCGGAAGAACTAGCGACCTGCAGTATTTT	CASSGRTSDLQYF	-	TRBV5-4	TRBJ2-3	TRBD2	13
TGTGCCAGCAGTGAAGAGGGACAGGGCGATACTGAAGCTTTCTTT	CASSEEGQGDTEAFF	-	TRBV25-1	TRBJ1-1	TRBD1	15
TGTGCCTCCCAGACTAGCGGGGCCCACCAAGAGACCCAGTACTTC	CASQTSGAHQETQYF	few	TRBV10-3	TRBJ2-5	TRBD2	15
TGCGCCAGCAGCCTAAGCACGAATACGCAGTATTTT	CASSLSTNTQYF	many	TRBV5-1	TRBJ2-3	-	12
TGCGCCAGCAGCCGGGACAGGGTAACTGAAGCTTTCTTT	CASSRDRVTEAFF	-	TRBV4-3	TRBJ1-1	TRBD1	13
TGTACCTTCTGCTGTGGGACAGGGGGCGCTTCGGACTATGGCTACACCTTC	CTFCCGTGGASDYGYTF	-	TRBV12-3/TRBV12-4	TRBJ1-2	TRBD1	17
TGTGCCAGCAGCTTAGGGACTAGCGGGGTCACAGATACGCAGTATTTT	CASSLGTSGVTDTQYF	-	TRBV7-6	TRBJ2-3	TRBD2	16
TGCGCCAGCAGCTTGTCCGGGACTAGCGGTTATAATGAGCAGTTCTTC	CASSLSGTSGYNEQFF	-	TRBV5-1	TRBJ2-1	TRBD2	16
TGTGCCAGCAGCCAAGAAAGGCTAGCGGGAGGGGCTGAGCAGTTCTTC	CASSQERLAGGAEQFF	-	TRBV3-1	TRBJ2-1	TRBD2	16
TGTGCCAGCAGGATGTCGGTGGATACGCAGTATTTT	CASRMSVDTQYF	few	TRBV6-2/TRBV6-3	TRBJ2-3	-	12
TGTGCCAGCAGTCTTCGGACAGGAGGCTACACCTTC	CASSLRTGGYTF	-	TRBV12-3/TRBV12-4	TRBJ1-2	TRBD1	12
TGTGCCAGCTCCCGGAGCGGCGGTGAAGAGACCCAGTACTTC	CASSRSGGEETQYF	-	TRBV18	TRBJ2-5	-	14
TGTGCCAGCAGGTCAGGGTCTTTTAACACTGAAGCTTTCTTT	CASRSGSFNTEAFF	-	TRBV6-1	TRBJ1-1	-	14
TGTGCCATCAGTGGGGGGTCGGGGACAGGGACGTATTGGACTGAAGCTTTCTTT	CAISGGSGTGTYWTEAFF	-	TRBV10-3	TRBJ1-1	TRBD1	18
TGTGCCAGCTCACTCGGGACAGGGATCACTGAAGCTTTCTTT	CASSLGTGITEAFF	few	TRBV18	TRBJ1-1	TRBD1	14
TGTGCCAGCAGCCCTACCTTGAGCTCCTACGAGCAGTACTTC	CASSPTLSSYEQYF	-	TRBV3-1	TRBJ2-7	-	14
TGTGCCAGCAGACGGTCGGCCATAGATACGCAGTATTTT	CASRRSAIDTQYF	-	TRBV28	TRBJ2-3	-	13
TGTGCCAGCAGTGGGCAGGGGGGACCCTACGAGCAGTACTTC	CASSGQGGPYEQYF	few	TRBV2	TRBJ2-7	-	14
TGCAGTGCTAGGGCAGGGGGTGGTCAGCCCCAGCATTTT	CSARAGGGQPQHF	many	TRBV20-1	TRBJ1-5	TRBD1	13
TGTGCCAGCAGTCTTGAGGGGCAGACCCAGTACTTC	CASSLEGQTQYF	-	TRBV7-6	TRBJ2-5	-	12
TGTGCCAGCAGCTTATTATATAGCGCGCGGAATGAGCAGTTCTTC	CASSLLYSARNEQFF	-	TRBV7-3	TRBJ2-1	-	15
TGCAGTGCTTCCCAGTTCCTCTCGGGAGATACGCAGTATTTT	CSASQFLSGDTQYF	few	TRBV20-1	TRBJ2-3	-	14
TGCGCCAGCAGCTTGGATCTTAAGGGGGAGACCCAGTACTTC	CASSLDLKGETQYF	few	TRBV5-1	TRBJ2-5	-	14
TGTGCCAGCAGCCCCGCAATGGGACAGAAAGGCGACGGGGAGCTGTTTTTT	CASSPAMGQKGDGELFF	-	TRBV11-2	TRBJ2-2	TRBD1	17
TGTGCCATCAGTGATTGGACTAGCGGTCAAACCACAGATACGCAGTATTTT	CAISDWTSGQTTDTQYF	-	TRBV10-3	TRBJ2-3	TRBD2	17
TGTGCCAGCATTCGTGGGACGGGCTATGGCTACACCTTC	CASIRGTGYGYTF	-	TRBV6-6	TRBJ1-2	-	13